The 18 T cell receptor beta chains in this list originate from one sample, sequenced in a study of blood T cell repertoires in COVID-19 (dated by TCRdb to the early 2020s). Library prep was done by the immunoSEQ multiplex PCR assay. The immuneACCESS repertoire file appears here via TCRdb, limited to in-frame rearrangements. These files lack a portion of the clones; in checked studies, under half of the deficit traces to unresolved V genes, and the cause of the others is not known. Here the sample has hundreds of thousands of clones; approximately 88% occur a single time. The top ten hold roughly 6% of the sample. The sequenced sample was peripheral blood. The receptors here all came from a woman in her 30s with COVID-19, enrolled during active disease.

The chain has TRBV19 and TRBJ2-3, with D possibly matching TRBD2 (6 bases). The CDR3 is 14 amino acids. V was clipped by 3 bases and J by 4 bases, with 11 bases between them. From germline, CDR1 is LNHDA and CDR2 SQIVND (reference sequence). CDR3 DNA: TGTGCCAGTAGTATCGGGGGAGCATCAGATACGCAGTATTTT. This sequence encodes CASSIGGASDTQYF.

In nucleotides, the CDR3 is TGTGCCAGCCACGGTGGGACATTGGGCACTGAAGCTTTCTTT. It yields the protein CASHGGTLGTEAFF. V usage is TRBV5-4 and J usage is TRBJ1-1, with D possibly matching TRBD1 (6 bases). V was clipped by 7 bases and J by 4 bases, with 17 bases between them. The CDR3 length is 14 residues. Germline V gives CDR1 SGHNT, CDR2 YYREEE (reference sequence).

The chain couples TRBV4-1 to TRBJ1-1, with D possibly matching TRBD1 (5 bases). Germline V gene lookup returns CDR1 MGHRA and CDR2 YSYEKL. The V end lost 0 bases, the J end lost 2 bases, and 13 bases lay between the germline ends. This CDR3 is 16 amino acids long. The CDR3, as DNA: TGCGCCAGCAGCCAAGAGGCAGGGAGGATTAACACTGAAGCTTTCTTT. This sequence encodes CASSQEAGRINTEAFF.

The J gene is TRBJ1-2, the V gene TRBV5-1; weak D call: TRBD1 (6 bases). This CDR3 contains 15 residues. Germline V CDR1 and CDR2: SGHRS, YFSETQ. Trimming removed 4 bases from V and 8 bases from J, with 21 bases in between. The CDR3 DNA reads TGCGCCAGCAGCGTGCGACAGGACCCGGCTGTGGGCTACACCTTC. Its protein is CASSVRQDPAVGYTF.

This clone has a single count. This chain connects TRBV11-2 to TRBJ2-1; TRBD2 matches 13 bases. The CDR3 spans 16 residues. Trimming cost V 3 bases and J 5 bases; bases outside gene matches: 4. CDR1 is SGHAT and CDR2 is FQNNGV in the germline V gene. CDR3 sequence (DNA): TGTGCCAGCAGCTTGACTAGCGGGAGGATAAACAATGAGCAGTTCTTC. Protein: CASSLTSGRINNEQFF.

This clone appeared once. This rearrangement joins TRBV10-3 to TRBJ2-3; tentatively, D is TRBD2 (5 bases). With 5 bases removed from V and 2 bases from J, the gap between germline ends came to 14 bases. The length of the CDR3 is 15 residues. Germline CDR1 ENHRY, CDR2 SYGVKD. CDR3 sequence reads: CAISFVASYTDTQYF. DNA for the CDR3: TGTGCCATCAGTTTTGTAGCGAGCTACACAGATACGCAGTATTTT.

V and J are TRBV28 and TRBJ2-7, with D perhaps TRBD2 (5 bases). The germline V and J ends were trimmed by 1 base and 1 base, with 8 bases remaining between them. Germline V gives CDR1 MDHEN, CDR2 SYDVKM. The CDR3 runs 14 residues. CDR3 DNA: TGTGCCAGCAGTTTATCTAGCCTTTCCTACGAGCAGTACTTC. Its protein product is CASSLSSLSYEQYF.

The chain links TRBV7-2 to TRBJ2-3, with TRBD1 as a possible D gene (5 bases). CDR1 is SGHTA, CDR2 FQGNSA, per germline. This CDR3 has 16 amino acids. The V gene lost 4 bases and the J gene lost 4 bases, with 18 bases spanning the gap. CDR3 sequence reads: CASSSIRQSSADTQYF. Written as DNA, the CDR3 is TGTGCCAGCAGCTCAATACGACAGAGCTCCGCAGATACGCAGTATTTT.

V usage is TRBV27 and J usage is TRBJ2-7; 9 nucleotides align to TRBD2. V trimming: 4 bases; J trimming: 7 bases; junction bases outside the gene matches: 14. The CDR3 runs 16 residues. Germline V gene sequence: CDR1 MNHEY, CDR2 SMNVEV (reference sequence). The CDR3 coding sequence is TGTGCCAGCAGTTCGGAAAGGACTAGCGCCCCTCGGGAGCAGTACGTC. It encodes CASSSERTSAPREQYV.

This clone was detected a few times. The DNA is omitted, as the CDR3 cannot be located on it reliably, and the CDR3 follows TCRdb's listing. The chain couples TRBV5-1 to TRBJ2-2; TRBD1, the D gene given by the table, was not confirmed from the DNA. Ends included, the CDR3 has 15 residues. CDR1 is SGHRS, CDR2 YFSETQ, per germline. CDR3 residues: CASSFGPGDTGELFF.

The chain links TRBV4-2 to TRBJ2-5; 11 bases line up with TRBD2. CDR3 length equals 17 residues. J was trimmed by 1 base and V by 1 base; bases with no gene match: 5. Germline assignment: CDR1 LGHNA and CDR2 YNFKEQ. The CDR3 sequence is CASSQVPSGGTQETQYF. The DNA for the CDR3 is TGTGCCAGCAGCCAAGTGCCTAGCGGGGGGACCCAAGAGACCCAGTACTTC.

The chain couples TRBV2 to TRBJ1-2; TRBD1 matches 8 bases. Germline V gene lookup returns CDR1 SNHLY and CDR2 FYNNEI. The CDR3 is made up of 14 amino acids. V dropped 6 bases and J dropped 5; count of bases not matched to a gene: 8. CDR3 region: CASSLQGGAYGYTF. CDR3 nucleotides: TGTGCCAGCAGCCTACAGGGGGGCGCGTATGGCTACACCTTC.

This clone was counted once. The CDR3 here is CAISAGTTFGEQYV. The DNA for the CDR3 is TGTGCCATCAGTGCCGGGACTACCTTCGGCGAGCAGTACGTC. The chain carries TRBV10-3 and TRBJ2-7; 7 bases are shared with TRBD2. This CDR3 is 14 amino acids long. CDR1 and CDR2 (germline): ENHRY, SYGVKD. Trimming cost V 4 bases and J 6 bases; bases outside gene matches: 9.

This rearrangement joins TRBV9 to TRBJ1-4; D is perhaps TRBD1 (5 bases). Trimming removed 7 bases from V and 8 bases from J, with 12 bases in between. Looked up from germline, CDR1 is SGDLS and CDR2 is YYNGEE. The CDR3 spans 12 residues. The CDR3 nucleotides are TGTGCCAGCGGGGCCCCAGGGGAAAAACTGTTTTTT. This sequence encodes CASGAPGEKLFF.

The chain joins TRBV5-8 to TRBJ2-7; possibly TRBD1 for D (6 bases). CDR1 and CDR2 (germline): SGHTS, YDEGEE. V was cut by 2 bases and J by 5 bases, with 17 bases left in between. The CDR3 loop spans 15 amino acids. This CDR3 reads CASSFVWGPSDEQYF. CDR3 sequence (DNA): TGTGCCAGCAGCTTTGTTTGGGGGCCGTCTGACGAGCAGTACTTC.

This clone was detected only once. The chain links TRBV10-3 to TRBJ2-1; D possibly corresponds to TRBD1 (5 bases). The CDR3 loop spans 17 amino acids. The V end lost 7 bases, the J end lost 1 base, and 20 bases lay between the germline ends. Germline CDR1 ENHRY, CDR2 SYGVKD. The CDR3 DNA follows: TGTGCCATCAACCGACTCGGGTGGAAGGGGTCCTACAATGAGCAGTTCTTC. It specifies CAINRLGWKGSYNEQFF.

The chain combines TRBV29-1 with TRBJ2-2; 7 positions agree with TRBD1. From germline, CDR1 is SQVTM and CDR2 ANQGSEA. V trimming: 3 bases; J trimming: 5 bases; junction bases outside the gene matches: 9. The CDR3 spans 15 residues. In nucleotides, the CDR3 is TGCAGCGTTGACCACAACAGGGGACAAACCGGGGAGCTGTTTTTT. Translating gives CSVDHNRGQTGELFF.

The V call is TRBV7-8, the J call TRBJ2-5, with D maybe TRBD2 (6 bases). The CDR3 has 14 amino acids. Trimming removed 4 bases from V and 5 bases from J, with 14 bases in between. From germline, CDR1 is SGHVS and CDR2 FQNEAQ. CDR3 region: CASSSRLVGETQYF. CDR3 DNA sequence: TGTGCCAGCAGCTCCCGACTAGTGGGGGAGACCCAGTACTTC. The whole variable domain, filled in from reference TRBV7-8 and TRBJ2-5, reads GAGVSQSPRYKVAKRGQDVALRCDPISGHVSLFWYQQALGQGPEFLTYFQNEAQLDKSGLPSDRFFAERPEGSVSTLKIQRTQQEDSAVYLCASSSRLVGETQYFGPGTRLLVL.